These 10 T cell receptor beta chains were all obtained from the same sample, sequenced in a study of early T cells in non-severe SARS-CoV-2 infection. TCRdb re-called the 5' RACE reads with MiXCR, one entry per CDR3 protein. The sample lists tens of thousands of distinct CDR3 sequences, around 19% occurring once. This specimen consisted of whole blood, obtained at baseline. The receptor set was obtained from an adult who was a healthcare worker with PCR-confirmed SARS-CoV-2 infection or an uninfected control (not recorded which).

The genes are TRBV23-1 and TRBJ1-5; 7 positions agree with TRBD1. TRBV23-1 is an open reading frame whose function is uncertain. CDR3 length: 14 amino acids. The J segment lost 7 bases and the V segment lost 2 bases, leaving 5 bases of the junction unmatched. The CDR3 DNA reads TGCGCCAGCAGTCAACCGACAGGGAGCCAGCCCCAGCATTTT. It codes for CASSQPTGSQPQHF.

The rearrangement links TRBV16 to TRBJ2-7; tentative D call: TRBD2 (5 bases). Trimming cost V 0 bases and J 6 bases, with 9 bases left between them. CDR3 size: 13 residues. In germline, CDR1 is KGHSY, CDR2 FQNENV. The CDR3 reads CASSQSRVSEQYF. CDR3 nucleotide sequence: TGTGCCAGCAGCCAATCGAGGGTAAGCGAGCAGTACTTC.

In its sample, this clonotype was seen a few times. The chain has TRBV2 and TRBJ1-6; 7 bases map to TRBD1. Germline V gene sequence: CDR1 SNHLY, CDR2 FYNNEI. The length of the CDR3 is 12 residues. V gave up 11 bases and J gave up 9 bases; unmatched junction bases: 7. The CDR3 DNA is TGTGCCTCCAGACAGGGTGTTTCACCCCTCCACTTT. Translation gives CASRQGVSPLHF.

V is TRBV20-1 and J is TRBJ2-7; the match to TRBD2 covers 14 bases. The CDR3 extends over 13 amino acids. V gave up 5 bases and J gave up 7 bases; unmatched junction bases: 4. Germline V CDR1 and CDR2: DFQATT, SNEGSKA (reference sequence). The CDR3: CSAGTSGGREQYF. In nucleotides, the CDR3 is TGCAGTGCTGGGACTAGCGGGGGTAGGGAGCAGTACTTC.

Many counts were recorded for this clonotype. J is TRBJ2-1 and V is TRBV6-6; TRBD2 aligns across 11 bases. CDR1 is MNHNY and CDR2 is SVGAGI in the germline V gene (reference sequence). J lost 3 bases, V lost 6 bases, and 7 bases had no gene match. The CDR3 is made up of 16 amino acids. The CDR3 DNA reads as TGTGCCAGCAGCTCCGGTACTAGCGGGGGCTACAATGAGCAGTTCTTC. Amino acid sequence: CASSSGTSGGYNEQFF.

This clonotype was observed a single time. The V call is TRBV6-6, the J call TRBJ2-3; D may correspond to TRBD1 or TRBD2 (6 bases each). From germline, CDR1 is MNHNY and CDR2 SVGAGI (reference sequence). Trimming took 2 bases from V and 6 from J, leaving 12 bases between them. This CDR3 has 14 amino acids. The CDR3 loop reads CASSYRGPPDTQYF. CDR3 DNA sequence: TGTGCCAGCAGTTACCGGGGGCCCCCGGATACGCAGTATTTT.

In this sample, this clonotype turned up a few times. The chain recombines TRBV28 with TRBJ1-4; 10 nucleotides agree with TRBD1. Losses at the gene ends were 6 bases for V and 7 bases for J; bases not matched to a gene: 11. Germline V CDR1 and CDR2: MDHEN, SYDVKM. The CDR3 has 16 residues. CDR3 DNA: TGTGCCAGCAGGATTGGTCCCGGGACAGGGGCTGAAAAACTGTTTTTT. This sequence encodes CASRIGPGTGAEKLFF.

In its sample, this clonotype was seen many times. The rearrangement joins TRBV6-2 or TRBV6-3 to TRBJ2-3; maybe TRBD1 (5 bases). With 7 bases removed from V and 5 bases from J, the gap between germline ends came to 7 bases. The CDR3 consists of 11 residues. Germline CDR1 and CDR2: MNHEY and SVGEGT. CDR3: CASTGLDTQYF. The CDR3 nucleotides are TGTGCCAGCACAGGGTTAGATACGCAGTATTTT.

This clonotype was detected only a few times. This chain links TRBV7-2 with TRBJ1-2, with D maybe TRBD1 (6 bases). Trimming cost V 4 bases and J 8 bases, with 14 bases left between them. CDR3 length: 13 amino acids. CDR1 is SGHTA, CDR2 FQGNSA, per germline. In nucleotides, the CDR3 is TGTGCCAGCAGCTCAGGGGCGTTTGGCGGCTACACCTTC. Translated: CASSSGAFGGYTF.

Relative to its sample, this clonotype is medium-sized (0.01 to 0.1%). This sequence joins TRBV4-1 and TRBJ2-2; D perhaps matches TRBD1 (6 bases). Germline CDR1 reads MGHRA; CDR2 reads YSYEKL. There are 14 residues in the CDR3. V was shortened by 4 bases and J by 7 bases, with 13 bases between the two germline ends. CDR3 amino acids: CASSPGTYGGELFF. The CDR3 DNA reads TGCGCCAGCAGCCCCGGGACATACGGCGGGGAGCTGTTTTTT.